The text below deals with one T cell receptor beta chain. J was trimmed by 4 bases and V by 0 bases; bases with no gene match: 4. This CDR3 comprises 16 residues. Germline V lookup: CDR1 SGHRS, CDR2 YFSETQ. In the authors' workflow: Reference gene primer amplification in the assay estimated nucleated cell counts. Clones were sequenced by immunoSEQ multiplex PCR, and TCRdb holds only the in-frame ones, with some missing. V and J calls and clone size follow that table, whereas D and trimming were derived from the DNA. The data hold around 260,000 clones, with over 80% observed a single time. These data come from a study of blood T cell repertoires in COVID-19. As for the study in general: Samples taken during acute and convalescent COVID-19 were collected in the United States, Italy and Spain. The analysed material was cDNA or gDNA that came from T cells, B-cell-depleted T cells, or PBMCs.

Sequencing used peripheral blood. The TCR was taken from a man in his 60s who had recovered from COVID-19. This sequence joins TRBV5-1 and TRBJ2-1; 10 bases align to TRBD2. The CDR3 sequence is CASSLAASGGYNEQFF. As DNA, the CDR3 is TGCGCCAGCAGCTTGGCGGCTAGCGGGGGTTACAATGAGCAGTTCTTC.